The TCR beta chain described here comes from a study of T cells in Graves' hyperthyroidism and ophthalmopathy. Across 18 months, stable Graves' hyperthyroidism was marked by no progression to ophthalmopathy. Notes on this clonotype: What it binds is unknown.

Study-wide points: Ophthalmopathy was separated from stable hyperthyroidism by a 13 V-J model. Within blood appeared most thyroid clonotypes that had expanded above 0.001.

RNA transcripts provided the source from which TCR beta CDR3 regions were amplified. Carried out on the TCR CDR3, a first-round RT-PCR used the HTBI primer set. One entry per CDR3 protein results from TCRdb running MiXCR on the multiplex PCR reads. The sample gives about 290,000 distinct CDR3 sequences, roughly 13% of which show up once; under 8% is in the top ten. Input material: blood. The TCR was taken from a woman aged 40 to 55 with Graves' hyperthyroidism.

The CDR3 nucleotides read TGTGCCAGCACCTTGACAACTTGGCAGCCCCAGCATTTT. Its translation: CASTLTTWQPQHF. The V call is TRBV28, the J call TRBJ1-5; D is uncertain. V lost 7 bases, J lost 7 bases, and 14 bases lay in between. This CDR3 comprises 13 residues. Germline V gene sequence: CDR1 MDHEN, CDR2 SYDVKM.